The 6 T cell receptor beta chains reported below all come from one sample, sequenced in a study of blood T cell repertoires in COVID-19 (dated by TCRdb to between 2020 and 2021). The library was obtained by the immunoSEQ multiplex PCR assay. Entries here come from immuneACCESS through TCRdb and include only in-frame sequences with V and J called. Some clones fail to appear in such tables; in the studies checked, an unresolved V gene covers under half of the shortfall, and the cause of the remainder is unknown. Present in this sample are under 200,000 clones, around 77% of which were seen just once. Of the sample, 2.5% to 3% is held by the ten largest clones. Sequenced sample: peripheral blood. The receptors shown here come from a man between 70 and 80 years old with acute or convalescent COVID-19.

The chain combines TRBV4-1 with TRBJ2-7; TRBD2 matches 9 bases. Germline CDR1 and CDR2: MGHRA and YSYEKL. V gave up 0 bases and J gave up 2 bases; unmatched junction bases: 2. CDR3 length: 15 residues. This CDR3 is CASSQDPSGAYEQYF. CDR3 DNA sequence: TGCGCCAGCAGCCAAGATCCTAGCGGGGCCTACGAGCAGTACTTC.

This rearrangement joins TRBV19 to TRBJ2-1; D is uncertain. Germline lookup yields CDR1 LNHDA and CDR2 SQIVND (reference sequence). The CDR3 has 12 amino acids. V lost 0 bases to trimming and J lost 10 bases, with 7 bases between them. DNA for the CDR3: TGTGCCAGTAGTATAGATCTAGAGGAGCAGTTCTTC. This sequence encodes CASSIDLEEQFF. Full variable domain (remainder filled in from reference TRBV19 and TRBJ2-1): DGGITQSPKYLFRKEGQNVTLSCEQNLNHDAMYWYRQDPGQGLRLIYYSQIVNDFQKGDIAEGYSVSREKKESFPLTVTSAQKNPTAFYLCASSIDLEEQFFGPGTRLTVL.

The CDR3 DNA is TGTGCCAGCAGTTATCCGATTGCAGGGGGGACTAGCGGGAGAAAAAGGACAGATACGCAGTATTTT. This codes for CASSYPIAGGTSGRKRTDTQYF. This chain links TRBV28 with TRBJ2-3; 14 bases fit TRBD2. CDR1 and CDR2 (germline): MDHEN, SYDVKM. The CDR3 is 22 residues long. The V gene end was trimmed by 4 bases and the J gene end by 3 bases; junction bases not matched to a gene: 21.

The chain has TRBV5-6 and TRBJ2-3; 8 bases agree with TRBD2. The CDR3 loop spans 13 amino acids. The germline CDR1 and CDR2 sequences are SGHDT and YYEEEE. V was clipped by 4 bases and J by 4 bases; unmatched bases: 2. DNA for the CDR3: TGTGCCAGCAGCACAGCGGGGGCAGATACGCAGTATTTT. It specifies CASSTAGADTQYF.

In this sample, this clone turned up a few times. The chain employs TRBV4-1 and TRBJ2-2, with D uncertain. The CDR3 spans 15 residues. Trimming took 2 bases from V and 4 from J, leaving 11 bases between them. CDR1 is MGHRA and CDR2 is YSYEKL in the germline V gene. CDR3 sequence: CASSQNLVGTGELFF. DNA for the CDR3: TGCGCCAGCAGCCAAAATCTAGTCGGCACCGGGGAGCTGTTTTTT.

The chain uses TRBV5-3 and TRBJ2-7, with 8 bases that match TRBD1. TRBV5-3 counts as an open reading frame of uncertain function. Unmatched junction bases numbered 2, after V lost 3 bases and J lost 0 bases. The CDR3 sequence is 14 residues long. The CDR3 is CARSSGTGSYEQYF. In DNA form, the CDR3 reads TGTGCCAGAAGCTCCGGGACAGGCTCCTACGAGCAGTACTTC.